This TCR beta chain was recorded in a study of shared clonotypes between healthy human individuals. Whole-study findings and limits: Naive subsets generally had larger estimated richness than memory subsets.

As concerns this clone: Its antigen is still unknown. This same CDR3 is encoded by further DNA sequences in the sample.

CD8 cells classed as naive were CD45RO-negative and positively selected for CCR7, excluding terminally differentiated effector memory CD45RA+ cells. TCRdb's copy holds only in-frame clones and misses some; the assay was immunoSEQ multiplex PCR. The table shows some 2.1 million clones, with approximately 94% occurring only once. The receptor was isolated from a young man in good health. Material for sequencing was naive CD8+ T cells sorted from blood.

The CDR3 DNA sequence: TGTGCCAGCAGCTTCCCCGACAGGGGAACCTACGAGCAGTACTTC. Translation: CASSFPDRGTYEQYF. The V call is TRBV7-9, the J call TRBJ2-7; 8 bases are a match to TRBD1. In germline, CDR1 is SEHNR, CDR2 FQNEAQ (reference sequence). The CDR3 is 15 residues long. Unmatched junction bases numbered 6, after V lost 3 bases and J lost 2 bases.